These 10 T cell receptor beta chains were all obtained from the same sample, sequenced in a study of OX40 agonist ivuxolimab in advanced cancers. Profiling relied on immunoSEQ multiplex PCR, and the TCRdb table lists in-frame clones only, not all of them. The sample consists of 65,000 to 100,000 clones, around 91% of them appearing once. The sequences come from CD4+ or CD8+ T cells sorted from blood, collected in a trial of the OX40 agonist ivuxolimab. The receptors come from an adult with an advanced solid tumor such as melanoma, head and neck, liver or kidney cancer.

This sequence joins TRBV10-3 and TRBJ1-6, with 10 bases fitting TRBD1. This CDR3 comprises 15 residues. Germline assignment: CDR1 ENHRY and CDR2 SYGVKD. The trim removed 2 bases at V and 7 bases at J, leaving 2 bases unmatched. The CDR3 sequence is CAISELGQGNSPLHF. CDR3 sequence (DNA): TGTGCCATCAGTGAGCTGGGACAGGGGAATTCACCCCTCCACTTT.

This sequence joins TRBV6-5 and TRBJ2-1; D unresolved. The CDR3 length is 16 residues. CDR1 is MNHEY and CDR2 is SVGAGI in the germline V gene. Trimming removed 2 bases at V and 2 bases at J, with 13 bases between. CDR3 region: CASSYQIPLAYNEQFF. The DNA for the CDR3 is TGTGCCAGCAGTTACCAGATTCCCCTCGCCTACAATGAGCAGTTCTTC.

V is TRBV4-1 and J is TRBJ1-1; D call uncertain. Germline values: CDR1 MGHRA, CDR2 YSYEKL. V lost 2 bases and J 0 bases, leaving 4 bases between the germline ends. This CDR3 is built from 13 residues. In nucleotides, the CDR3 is TGCGCCAGCAGCCAAATACTGAACACTGAAGCTTTCTTT. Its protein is CASSQILNTEAFF.

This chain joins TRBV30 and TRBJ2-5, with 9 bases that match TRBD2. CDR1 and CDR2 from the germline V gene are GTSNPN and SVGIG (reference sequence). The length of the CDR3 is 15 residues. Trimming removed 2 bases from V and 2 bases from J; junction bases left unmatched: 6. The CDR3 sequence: CAWSKGSGGQETQYF. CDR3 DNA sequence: TGTGCCTGGAGTAAGGGTAGCGGGGGACAAGAGACCCAGTACTTC.

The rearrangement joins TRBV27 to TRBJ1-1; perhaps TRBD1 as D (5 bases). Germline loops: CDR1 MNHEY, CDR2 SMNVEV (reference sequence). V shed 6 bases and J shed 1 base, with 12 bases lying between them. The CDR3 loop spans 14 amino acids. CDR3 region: CASSLYDRNTEAFF. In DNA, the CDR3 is TGTGCCAGCAGCCTTTACGACAGGAACACTGAAGCTTTCTTT.

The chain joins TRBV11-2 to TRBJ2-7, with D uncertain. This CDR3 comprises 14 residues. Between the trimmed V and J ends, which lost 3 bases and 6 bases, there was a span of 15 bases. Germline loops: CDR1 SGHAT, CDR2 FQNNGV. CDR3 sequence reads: CASSFRTTGPEQYV. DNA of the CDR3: TGTGCCAGCAGCTTTCGGACGACTGGACCCGAGCAGTACGTC.

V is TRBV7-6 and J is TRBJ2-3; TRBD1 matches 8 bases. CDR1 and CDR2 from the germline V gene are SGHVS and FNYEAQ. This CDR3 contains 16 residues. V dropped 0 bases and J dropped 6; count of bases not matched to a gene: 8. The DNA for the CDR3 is TGTGCCAGCAGCTTAGCGAGGGCAGGGGGCAGCGATACGCAGTATTTT. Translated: CASSLARAGGSDTQYF.

CDR3 DNA: TGTGCCAGCAGCCCCCAGAGCGGGGCTTACAATGAGCAGTTCTTC. Translation gives CASSPQSGAYNEQFF. This sequence joins TRBV11-2 and TRBJ2-1, with 7 bases fitting TRBD2. The junction had 8 bases not matched to a gene; V was cut back by 5 bases and J by 4 bases. Germline V lookup: CDR1 SGHAT, CDR2 FQNNGV. CDR3 length: 15 amino acids.

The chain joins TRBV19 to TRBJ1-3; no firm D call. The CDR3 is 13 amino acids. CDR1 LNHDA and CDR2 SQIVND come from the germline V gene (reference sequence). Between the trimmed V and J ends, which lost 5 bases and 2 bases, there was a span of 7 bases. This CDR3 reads CASSLQPGNTIYF. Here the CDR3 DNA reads TGTGCCAGTAGTCTACAACCTGGAAACACCATATATTTT.

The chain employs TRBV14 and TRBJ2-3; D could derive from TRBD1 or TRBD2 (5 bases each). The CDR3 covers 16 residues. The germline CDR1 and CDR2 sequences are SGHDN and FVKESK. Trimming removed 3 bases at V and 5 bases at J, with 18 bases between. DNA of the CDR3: TGTGCCAGCAGCCACACCTTTGAGGGGAAGCGAGATACGCAGTATTTT. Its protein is CASSHTFEGKRDTQYF.